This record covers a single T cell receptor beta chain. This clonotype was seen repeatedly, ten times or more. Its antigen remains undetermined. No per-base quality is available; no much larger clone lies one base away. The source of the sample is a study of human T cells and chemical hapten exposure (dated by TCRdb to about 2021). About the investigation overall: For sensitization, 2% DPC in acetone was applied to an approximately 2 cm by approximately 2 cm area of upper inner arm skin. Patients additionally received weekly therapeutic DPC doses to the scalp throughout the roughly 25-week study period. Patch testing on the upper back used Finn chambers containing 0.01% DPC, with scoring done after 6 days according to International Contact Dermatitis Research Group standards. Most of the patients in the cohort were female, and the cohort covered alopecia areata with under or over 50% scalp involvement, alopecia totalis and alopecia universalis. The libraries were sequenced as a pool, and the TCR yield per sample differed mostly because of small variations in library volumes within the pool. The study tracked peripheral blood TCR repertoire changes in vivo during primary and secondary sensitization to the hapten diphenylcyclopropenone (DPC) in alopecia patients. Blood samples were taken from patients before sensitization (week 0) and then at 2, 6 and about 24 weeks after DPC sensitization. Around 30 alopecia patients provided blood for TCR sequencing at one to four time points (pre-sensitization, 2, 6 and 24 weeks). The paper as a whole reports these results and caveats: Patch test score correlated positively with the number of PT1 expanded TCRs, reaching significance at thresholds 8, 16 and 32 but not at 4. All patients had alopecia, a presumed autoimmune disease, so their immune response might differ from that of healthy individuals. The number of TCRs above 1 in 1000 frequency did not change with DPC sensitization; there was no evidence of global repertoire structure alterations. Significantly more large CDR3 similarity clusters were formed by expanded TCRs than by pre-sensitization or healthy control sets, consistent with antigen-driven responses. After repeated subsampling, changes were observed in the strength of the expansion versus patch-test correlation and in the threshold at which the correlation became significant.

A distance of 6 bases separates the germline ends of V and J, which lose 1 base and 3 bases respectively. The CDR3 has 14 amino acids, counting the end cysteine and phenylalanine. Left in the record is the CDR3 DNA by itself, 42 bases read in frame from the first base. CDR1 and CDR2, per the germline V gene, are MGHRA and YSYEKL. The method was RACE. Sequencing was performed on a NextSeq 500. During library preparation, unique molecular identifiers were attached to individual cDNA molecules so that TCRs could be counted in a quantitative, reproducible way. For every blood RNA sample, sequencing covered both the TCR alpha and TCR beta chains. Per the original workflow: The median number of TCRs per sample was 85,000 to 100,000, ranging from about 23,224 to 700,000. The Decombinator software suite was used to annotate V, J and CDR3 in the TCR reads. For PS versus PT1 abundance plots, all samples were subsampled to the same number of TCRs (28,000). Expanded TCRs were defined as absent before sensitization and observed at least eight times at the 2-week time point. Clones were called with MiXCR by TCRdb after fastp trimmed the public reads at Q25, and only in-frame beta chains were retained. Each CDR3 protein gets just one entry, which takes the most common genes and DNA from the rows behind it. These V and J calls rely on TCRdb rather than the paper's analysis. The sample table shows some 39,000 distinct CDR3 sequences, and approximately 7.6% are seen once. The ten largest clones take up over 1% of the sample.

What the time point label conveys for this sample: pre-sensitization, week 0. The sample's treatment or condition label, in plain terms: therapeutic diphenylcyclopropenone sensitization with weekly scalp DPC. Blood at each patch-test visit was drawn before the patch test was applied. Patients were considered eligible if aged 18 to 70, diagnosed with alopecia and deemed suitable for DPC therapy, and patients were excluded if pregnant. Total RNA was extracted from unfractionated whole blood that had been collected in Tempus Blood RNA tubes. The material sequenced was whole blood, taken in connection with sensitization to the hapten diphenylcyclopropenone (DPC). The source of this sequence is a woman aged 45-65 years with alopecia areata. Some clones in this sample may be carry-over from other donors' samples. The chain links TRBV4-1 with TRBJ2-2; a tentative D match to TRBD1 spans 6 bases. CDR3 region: CASSQAGDTGELFF. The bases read TGCGCCAGCAGCCAAGCAGGGGACACCGGGGAGCTGTTTTTT.